This T cell receptor (beta chain) was observed in a study of control samples from healthy donors and cancer patients (TCRdb year 2020). About this clone: Its recognized antigen is unknown. No much larger clone exists at a distance of one base, and base qualities are not known.

The library was prepared using the immunoSEQ multiplex PCR assay. This is the immuneACCESS table as TCRdb keeps it, with only in-frame sequences that have V and J called. A part of the clones is gone; compared with another copy, unresolved V genes explain less than half, and the rest is unexplained. The sample profile shows 100,000 or so clones; about 90% of them were found once. The ten most abundant clones make up over 15% of the sample. From the cysteine up to the phenylalanine, the CDR3 has a length of 13 residues. The CDR3 DNA has 39 bases and is translated from base 1. V is shortened by 3 bases, J by 6 bases, and the region joining them spans 9 bases.

The sequence derives from a woman aged 45-65 years in good health. The sample was blood. The rearrangement combines TRBV12-3 or TRBV12-4 with TRBJ1-5; too little of a D gene remains to name it. The CDR3 has the sequence CASSFVVTQPQHF. The nucleotide sequence reads as follows: TGTGCCAGCAGTTTTGTCGTCACTCAGCCCCAGCATTTT.